This TCR beta chain was profiled in a study of Graves' ophthalmopathy and Graves' hyperthyroidism. The CDR3 has 15 amino acids. Per germline, CDR1 SGHAT and CDR2 FQNNGV. J was trimmed by 7 bases and V by 7 bases; bases with no gene match: 15. If patients had other autoimmune diseases, uncontrolled infections, pregnancy or lactation, they were excluded. Amplification of TCR beta CDR3 regions used RNA transcripts. The authors performed first-round RT-PCR with HTBI primers and then a second-round multiplex PCR. TCRdb processed the multiplex PCR reads anew with MiXCR; each CDR3 protein has one entry. The sample includes 660,000 or so distinct CDR3 sequences, roughly 39% of them seen just once. The table lists this clonotype with many counts. Its antigen is still unknown. Whole-study results and caveats: Most thyroid-expanded clonotypes exceeding 0.001 frequency were also found in blood.

This sequence joins TRBV11-2 and TRBJ1-2; 7 positions agree with TRBD1. This TCR came from an adult man with Graves' ophthalmopathy. Material for sequencing was peripheral blood. The CDR3 coding sequence is TGTGCCAGCACCCGGGGGGAGGGGGCTACGCTTGGCTACACCTTC. It translates to CASTRGEGATLGYTF.